This T cell receptor beta chain emerged from a study of T cells in Graves' hyperthyroidism and ophthalmopathy. CDR1 is MNHEY, CDR2 SMNVEV, per germline (reference sequence). V was clipped by 4 bases and J by 7 bases; unmatched bases: 8. This CDR3 has 16 amino acids. The study, taken as a whole, reports: The model foresaw ophthalmopathy a median around 6.4 months prior to onset.

There were TCR beta CDR3 regions amplified from RNA transcripts. HTBI primers were used for first-round RT-PCR of the TCR CDR3. TCRdb processed the multiplex PCR reads anew with MiXCR; each CDR3 protein has one entry. The sample has roughly 350,000 distinct CDR3 sequences; roughly an eighth are singletons. This clonotype was found many times. Antigen specificity is unknown. Sequenced: blood. The chain recombines TRBV27 with TRBJ2-1; TRBD2 matches at 12 bases. This TCR came from a woman aged 40 to 50 with Graves' ophthalmopathy. For the CDR3, the DNA is TGTGCCAGCAGTTCAGCACCCGGGACTAGCGGGAATGAGCAGTTCTTC. Translation gives CASSSAPGTSGNEQFF.